The 29 T cell receptor beta chains in this list originate from one sample, sequenced in a study of graft-versus-host responses after intestinal transplantation (dated by TCRdb to about 2021). The protocol used for the library was the immunoSEQ multiplex PCR assay. As stored in TCRdb, this immuneACCESS dataset retains in-frame rearrangements with V and J assigned. A fraction of the clones does not appear; measured against another copy, unresolved V genes explain less than half of the discrepancy, and the remainder lacks a known reason. A total of some 96,000 clones appear in this sample, around 90% of them only once. The ten top clones hold about 15% of the sample. Sequenced here: PBMCs, sampled approximately 420 days after intestinal transplant. All receptors come from a human patient who received an intestinal transplant, so some T cells may come from the graft donor.

V is TRBV5-4 and J is TRBJ1-2, with TRBD1 matching over 12 bases. With 5 bases clipped from V and 8 bases from J, the junction kept 7 bases outside the gene matches. Germline V gives CDR1 SGHNT, CDR2 YYREEE (reference sequence). CDR3 length equals 14 residues. CDR3 sequence: CASRGTGGLVGYTF. In DNA form, the CDR3 reads TGTGCCAGCAGAGGGACAGGGGGCTTAGTGGGCTACACCTTC.

The chain recombines TRBV4-2 with TRBJ2-5, with D perhaps matching TRBD1 (6 bases). This CDR3 has 14 residues. The germline CDR1 and CDR2 sequences are LGHNA and YNFKEQ. Trimming left V 1 base short and J 3 bases short, with 9 bases between. CDR3 sequence reads: CASSQVEGEETQYF. The DNA for the CDR3 is TGTGCCAGCAGCCAAGTCGAGGGGGAAGAGACCCAGTACTTC.

V usage is TRBV2 and J usage is TRBJ2-5, with D possibly being TRBD1 (6 bases). The CDR3 runs to 12 residues. CDR1 and CDR2 (germline): SNHLY, FYNNEI. V gave up 6 bases and J gave up 11 bases, with 16 bases separating them. CDR3 residues: CASSRDQGKQYF. CDR3 DNA sequence: TGTGCCAGCAGCAGGGATCAGGGGAAGCAGTACTTC.

The rearrangement joins TRBV2 to TRBJ1-6; TRBD1 aligns across 7 bases. Germline loops: CDR1 SNHLY, CDR2 FYNNEI. Trimming at V came to 6 bases and at J to 7 bases, leaving 9 bases not matched to a gene. The CDR3 consists of 15 residues. This CDR3 is CASRSETGENSPLHF. Here the CDR3 DNA reads TGTGCCAGCAGGTCGGAAACAGGGGAGAATTCACCCCTCCACTTT.

The chain links TRBV27 to TRBJ1-5; weak D call: TRBD1 (5 bases). The V gene lost 2 bases and the J gene lost 1 base, with 9 bases spanning the gap. There are 15 residues in the CDR3. Looked up from germline, CDR1 is MNHEY and CDR2 is SMNVEV (reference sequence). The CDR3 here is CASSLIRDSNQPQHF. The DNA for the CDR3 is TGTGCCAGCAGTTTAATCCGGGACAGCAATCAGCCCCAGCATTTT.

The V gene is TRBV5-1, the J gene TRBJ1-3; TRBD1 agrees at 7 bases. The CDR3 runs to 15 residues. V gave up 4 bases and J gave up 0 bases; unmatched junction bases: 4. From germline, CDR1 is SGHRS and CDR2 YFSETQ. For the CDR3, the DNA is TGCGCCAGCAGCGAGACAGGGAACTCTGGAAACACCATATATTTT. Encoded protein: CASSETGNSGNTIYF.

The chain links TRBV5-1 to TRBJ1-4, with D possibly TRBD1 on 5 matching bases. There are 16 residues in the CDR3. Germline CDR1 and CDR2: SGHRS and YFSETQ. Deletions cut 0 bases from V and 2 bases from J, with 11 bases between. The CDR3 DNA follows: TGCGCCAGCAGCTTGGGAGGGGCGTCGACTAATGAAAAACTGTTTTTT. It translates to CASSLGGASTNEKLFF.

The chain combines TRBV5-8 with TRBJ1-4, with D maybe TRBD1 (5 bases). The ends were cut back, 2 bases at V and 5 bases at J, with 16 bases in the middle. There are 16 residues in the CDR3. Germline V lookup: CDR1 SGHTS, CDR2 YDEGEE. The CDR3 DNA is TGTGCCAGCAGCTTCGGGACGGAGCTCAAAAATGAAAAACTGTTTTTT. Translating it yields CASSFGTELKNEKLFF.

V usage is TRBV5-5 and J usage is TRBJ1-2, with a weak D call TRBD1 (6 bases). This CDR3 has 16 amino acids. Germline V CDR1 and CDR2: SGHKS, YYEKEE (reference sequence). Trimming stripped 0 bases from V and 5 bases from J, with 17 bases between. CDR3 nucleotide sequence: TGTGCCAGCAGCTTGGGAGGGCGGCAGGGGCTGTATGGCTACACCTTC. It encodes CASSLGGRQGLYGYTF.

V and J are TRBV5-5 and TRBJ2-7; D possibly corresponds to TRBD1 (6 bases). Germline V CDR1 and CDR2: SGHKS, YYEKEE (reference sequence). The CDR3 covers 14 residues. The ends were cut back, 0 bases at V and 6 bases at J, with 13 bases in the middle. The CDR3 sequence is CASSLEPDSFEQYF. CDR3 in DNA: TGTGCCAGCAGCTTGGAACCGGACAGCTTCGAGCAGTACTTC.

The chain is built from TRBV27 and TRBJ2-2; D remains ambiguous. This CDR3 region has 13 residues. Germline assignment: CDR1 MNHEY and CDR2 SMNVEV (reference sequence). V was pared by 6 bases and J by 7 bases, with 12 bases between. The CDR3 is CASSSSVGGELFF. The CDR3 coding sequence is TGTGCCAGCAGCTCAAGCGTGGGCGGGGAGCTGTTTTTT.

This chain joins TRBV29-1 and TRBJ2-1; 9 bases fit TRBD1. The ends lost 8 bases at V and 8 bases at J; junction bases unmatched: 7. The CDR3 length is 12 residues. The V gene's germline CDR1 is SQVTM and CDR2 ANQGSEA. The CDR3 spells CSYRDRVDEQFF. CDR3 DNA: TGCAGCTACCGGGACAGGGTTGATGAGCAGTTCTTC.

The rearrangement uses TRBV9 and TRBJ1-6, with TRBD1 matching over 11 bases. The CDR3 runs to 15 residues. The ends lost 2 bases at V and 10 bases at J; junction bases unmatched: 5. CDR1 is SGDLS, CDR2 YYNGEE, per germline. CDR3 protein: CASSVRGQGGSPLHF. CDR3 sequence (DNA): TGTGCCAGCAGCGTTAGGGGACAGGGGGGATCACCCCTCCACTTT.

The chain couples TRBV6-1 to TRBJ1-3; D is ambiguous. From germline, CDR1 is MNHNS and CDR2 SASEGT. This CDR3 is built from 13 residues. V lost 2 bases, J lost 6 bases, and 8 bases lay in between. The CDR3 region is CASSETGLNTIYF. The CDR3 coding sequence is TGTGCCAGCAGTGAAACCGGATTAAACACCATATATTTT.

The J gene is TRBJ2-5, the V gene TRBV9, with 13 bases that match TRBD2. The CDR3 contains 14 residues. CDR1 SGDLS and CDR2 YYNGEE come from the germline V gene. V gave up 6 bases and J gave up 5 bases; unmatched junction bases: 4. CDR3 bases: TGTGCCAGCACCCCGGGACTAGCGGGGGAGACCCAGTACTTC. Protein product: CASTPGLAGETQYF.

The rearrangement links TRBV25-1 to TRBJ1-2, with TRBD1 identical over 7 bases. Germline V lookup: CDR1 MGHDK, CDR2 SYGVNS. V lost 2 bases, J lost 5 bases, and 8 bases stayed unmatched. The CDR3 loop spans 15 amino acids. In DNA, the CDR3 is TGTGCCAGCAGTGAACGACAGGGTGTTCAGTATGGCTACACCTTC. Its translation is CASSERQGVQYGYTF.

The J gene is TRBJ2-7, the V gene TRBV27, with 8 bases that match TRBD1. The CDR3 consists of 16 residues. J lost 3 bases, V lost 3 bases, and 10 bases had no gene match. Germline V gene sequence: CDR1 MNHEY, CDR2 SMNVEV (reference sequence). The CDR3 spells CASSFGRDRGVYEQYF. CDR3 nucleotides: TGTGCCAGCAGTTTCGGTCGTGACAGGGGCGTCTACGAGCAGTACTTC.

This CDR3 is CASSHNPAVSGNTIYF. CDR3 DNA: TGTGCCAGCTCCCACAATCCGGCAGTCTCGGGAAACACCATATATTTT. V and J are TRBV18 and TRBJ1-3; no clear D. Trimming removed 6 bases at V and 4 bases at J, with 19 bases between. Germline loops: CDR1 KGHSH, CDR2 LQKENI. The CDR3 has 16 residues.

The chain links TRBV19 to TRBJ2-2, with a possible D match to TRBD2 (7 bases). CDR3 length: 16 residues. Deletions cut 6 bases from V and 3 bases from J, with 17 bases between. Germline-derived CDR1 and CDR2 are LNHDA and SQIVND (reference sequence). The CDR3 here is CASRLGGDGYTGELFF. The CDR3, as DNA: TGTGCCAGTAGACTAGGGGGGGACGGTTACACCGGGGAGCTGTTTTTT.

The V gene is TRBV6-5, the J gene TRBJ1-2; 9 positions match TRBD1. The V gene's germline CDR1 is MNHEY and CDR2 SVGAGI. With V trimmed by 6 bases and J by 6 bases, 8 bases remained unmatched. This CDR3 is 14 amino acids long. The CDR3 is CASSSSQGAHGYTF. The DNA for the CDR3 is TGTGCCAGCAGCTCCTCACAGGGGGCTCATGGCTACACCTTC.

The chain uses TRBV5-6 and TRBJ2-3; 10 nucleotides match TRBD1. Germline V lookup: CDR1 SGHDT, CDR2 YYEEEE. The trim removed 0 bases at V and 4 bases at J, leaving 5 bases unmatched. The CDR3 totals 16 residues. This CDR3 reads CASSLVWTGGSDTQYF. The CDR3 DNA is TGTGCCAGCAGCTTGGTCTGGACAGGGGGGTCAGATACGCAGTATTTT.

The rearrangement joins TRBV11-2 to TRBJ2-1; D ambiguous. CDR3 length equals 12 residues. Trimming took 1 base from V and 8 from J, leaving 6 bases between them. Germline-derived CDR1 and CDR2 are SGHAT and FQNNGV. Here the CDR3 reads CASSLGRDEQFF. In DNA, the CDR3 is TGTGCCAGCAGCTTAGGGCGTGATGAGCAGTTCTTC.

The chain combines TRBV29-1 with TRBJ2-3; 14 nucleotides align to TRBD2. The germline V gene encodes CDR1 SQVTM and CDR2 ANQGSEA. The CDR3 consists of 17 residues. The J segment lost 3 bases and the V segment lost 7 bases, leaving 12 bases of the junction unmatched. The CDR3 coding sequence is TGCAGCGCCATGGCCGCAGGGACTAGCGGGAGTACAGATACGCAGTATTTT. The encoded protein is CSAMAAGTSGSTDTQYF.

The chain has TRBV6-5 and TRBJ1-5, with a weak D call TRBD1 (5 bases). Germline V gene sequence: CDR1 MNHEY, CDR2 SVGAGI. This CDR3 contains 14 residues. Trimming removed 5 bases from V and 9 bases from J, with 17 bases in between. In DNA, the CDR3 is TGTGCCAGCAGTGAGCCCCAGGGCCCTGGGCCCCAGCATTTT. Amino acid sequence: CASSEPQGPGPQHF.

This clone was found a few times. The CDR3 coding sequence is TGTGCCAGCAGCCCGGAGGAGGGGGCGCCTTCCTACGAGCAGTACTTC. This codes for CASSPEEGAPSYEQYF. V and J are TRBV4-2 and TRBJ2-7, with D possibly matching TRBD1 (7 bases). The CDR3 consists of 16 residues. Trimming removed 4 bases at V and 1 base at J, with 17 bases between. Germline V gene lookup returns CDR1 LGHNA and CDR2 YNFKEQ.

This chain connects TRBV19 to TRBJ2-1; maybe TRBD2 (5 bases). Germline V gene lookup returns CDR1 LNHDA and CDR2 SQIVND (reference sequence). V lost 3 bases to trimming and J lost 0 bases, with 9 bases between them. This CDR3 is built from 15 residues. Here the CDR3 reads CASSIGLSSYNEQFF. CDR3 DNA sequence: TGTGCCAGTAGTATCGGACTGAGCTCCTACAATGAGCAGTTCTTC.

This clone was found a few times. The rearrangement links TRBV6-5 to TRBJ2-1, with TRBD2 matching over 9 bases. This CDR3 is built from 15 residues. Germline CDR1 reads MNHEY; CDR2 reads SVGAGI. With V trimmed by 2 bases and J by 7 bases, 6 bases remained unmatched. The CDR3 loop is CASSYARGGKNEQFF. The CDR3 nucleotides read TGTGCCAGCAGTTACGCGCGGGGGGGTAAAAATGAGCAGTTCTTC.

This chain uses TRBV9 with TRBJ2-7, with D tentatively TRBD1 (6 bases). Germline V gives CDR1 SGDLS, CDR2 YYNGEE. V lost 4 bases and J lost 2, with 10 bases in between. This CDR3 contains 13 residues. The CDR3 DNA is TGTGCCAGCAGCAAGCCAGGGGCCTACGAGCAGTACTTC. As protein: CASSKPGAYEQYF.

V is TRBV2 and J is TRBJ1-2; 8 nucleotides match TRBD1. This CDR3 comprises 14 residues. V dropped 6 bases and J dropped 4; count of bases not matched to a gene: 7. CDR1 SNHLY and CDR2 FYNNEI come from the germline V gene. CDR3: CASRLDRDGYGYTF. Written as DNA, the CDR3 is TGTGCCAGCAGACTGGACAGGGATGGCTATGGCTACACCTTC.